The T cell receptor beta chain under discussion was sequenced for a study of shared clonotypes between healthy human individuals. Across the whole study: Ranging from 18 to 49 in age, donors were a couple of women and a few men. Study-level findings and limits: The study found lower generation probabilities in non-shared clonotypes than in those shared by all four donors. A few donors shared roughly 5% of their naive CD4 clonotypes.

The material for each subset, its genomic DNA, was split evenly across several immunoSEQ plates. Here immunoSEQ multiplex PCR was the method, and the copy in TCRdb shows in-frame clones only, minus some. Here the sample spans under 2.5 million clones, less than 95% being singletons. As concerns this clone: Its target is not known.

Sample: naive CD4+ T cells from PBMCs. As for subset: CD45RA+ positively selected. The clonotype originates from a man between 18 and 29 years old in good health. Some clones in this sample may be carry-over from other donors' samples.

DNA of the CDR3: TGTGCCAGCAGCCGACCGGGACCTGGGGCCAACGTCCTGACTTTC. This translates into CASSRPGPGANVLTF. The chain couples TRBV7-2 to TRBJ2-6; D possibly uses TRBD1 or TRBD2 (5 bases each). The CDR3 covers 15 residues. Germline V gives CDR1 SGHTA, CDR2 FQGNSA. Trimming took off 5 bases at V and 2 bases at J, with 10 bases between the two ends. The complete variable domain, with remaining parts taken from reference TRBV7-2 and TRBJ2-6, reads GAGVSQSPSNKVTEKGKDVELRCDPISGHTALYWYRQSLGQGLEFLIYFQGNSAPDKSGLPSDRFSAERTGGSVSTLTIQRTQQEDSAVYLCASSRPGPGANVLTFGAGSRLTVL.